This is a list of T cell receptor beta chains from one sample in a study of graft-versus-host responses after intestinal transplantation. Which antigens these TCRs recognize remains unknown. Sequencing used immunoSEQ multiplex PCR; TCRdb keeps in-frame clones, though not all of them. The top ten clones hold about 8% of a sample with over 65,000 clones, under 95% of them seen once. The sequencing used unstimulated CD8+ T cells sorted from spleen or lymph node cells, collected before transplant. These receptors were taken from a human donor who was the organ donor for an intestinal transplant. CDR3s include the opening cysteine and the closing phenylalanine or tryptophan. A D gene is named only where the DNA matches it firmly. Part of the rows lack a size; the others show once, few, many or a class for expanded clones.

D gene	clone size	V gene	J gene	CDR3 protein	CDR3 DNA
TRBD2	NA	TRBV5-5	TRBJ2-4	CASSGGTSGEGDIQYF	TGTGCCAGCAGCGGCGGGACTAGCGGGGAGGGGGACATTCAGTACTTC
NA	NA	TRBV5-5	TRBJ2-3	CASRPKGTDTQYF	TGTGCCAGCAGACCCAAAGGCACAGATACGCAGTATTTT
NA	NA	TRBV12-5	TRBJ1-6	CASGLALQEALHF	TGTGCTAGTGGTTTGGCGTTACAAGAAGCTCTCCACTTT
NA	NA	TRBV6-5	TRBJ1-5	CASSDNQPQHF	TGTGCCAGCAGTGACAACCAGCCCCAGCATTTT
NA	NA	TRBV9	TRBJ2-5	CASSVEGNGQETQYF	TGTGCCAGCAGCGTAGAGGGGAATGGCCAAGAGACCCAGTACTTC
NA	NA	TRBV27	TRBJ2-2	CASSFVGGELFF	TGTGCCAGCAGTTTTGTGGGAGGGGAGCTGTTTTTT
NA	NA	TRBV4-1	TRBJ2-5	CASSQDLVEDRPLQETQYF	TGCGCCAGCAGCCAAGATCTAGTTGAAGACAGACCCCTCCAAGAGACCCAGTACTTC
NA	NA	TRBV19	TRBJ1-1	CASSPPSREAFF	TGTGCCAGTAGTCCCCCCAGCCGTGAAGCTTTCTTT
NA	NA	TRBV19	TRBJ2-3	CAAGTVAVDTQYF	TGTGCCGCCGGGACCGTAGCAGTAGATACGCAGTATTTT
TRBD1	NA	TRBV6-9	TRBJ2-7	CASSEGQERREQYF	TGTGCCAGCAGTGAAGGACAGGAGCGGCGCGAGCAGTACTTC
NA	NA	TRBV4-1	TRBJ2-1	CASSEQAIYNEQFF	TGCGCCAGCAGCGAGCAGGCGATCTACAATGAGCAGTTCTTC
NA	NA	TRBV27	TRBJ1-5	CASSFGGNQPQHF	TGTGCCAGCAGTTTCGGGGGCAATCAGCCCCAGCATTTT
NA	NA	TRBV9	TRBJ1-6	CASSVVVRLSSYNSPLHF	TGTGCCAGCAGCGTAGTGGTCAGATTAAGCTCCTATAATTCACCCCTCCACTTT
NA	NA	TRBV9	TRBJ1-1	CASSRLPAGSAFF	TGTGCCAGCAGCCGTTTGCCAGCCGGTAGTGCTTTCTTT
TRBD1	few	TRBV6-5	TRBJ1-2	CASSYSSGTGDYGYTF	TGTGCCAGCAGTTACTCCTCCGGGACAGGGGACTATGGCTACACCTTC
NA	NA	TRBV27	TRBJ1-6	CASSFQRRNNSPLHF	TGTGCCAGCAGTTTTCAGAGACGGAATAATTCACCCCTCCACTTT
TRBD2	NA	TRBV4-1	TRBJ2-5	CASSPGLAGANQETQYF	TGCGCCAGCAGCCCGGGACTAGCGGGGGCCAACCAAGAGACCCAGTACTTC
NA	NA	TRBV19	TRBJ2-7	CASSFAQGTYEQYF	TGTGCCAGTAGTTTTGCCCAGGGGACCTACGAGCAGTACTTC
NA	NA	TRBV7-9	TRBJ2-3	CASSSPPGLGLSTDTQYF	TGTGCCAGCAGCTCGCCACCGGGGCTAGGGCTTTCCACAGATACGCAGTATTTT
NA	NA	TRBV6-5	TRBJ1-1	CASSYSSQDTEAFF	TGTGCCAGCAGTTACTCGAGTCAGGACACTGAAGCTTTCTTT
TRBD1	NA	TRBV28	TRBJ1-1	CASSLGQQGANTEAFF	TGTGCCAGCAGTTTAGGCCAACAGGGGGCGAACACTGAAGCTTTCTTT
NA	NA	TRBV7-9	TRBJ2-7	CASSSSSYEQYF	TGTGCCAGCAGCTCCTCCTCCTACGAGCAGTACTTC
NA	NA	TRBV7-9	TRBJ2-5	CASSNRDYQETQYF	TGTGCCAGCAGCAACCGGGACTACCAAGAGACCCAGTACTTC
NA	NA	TRBV19	TRBJ1-1	CASSLWSGNTEAFF	TGTGCCAGTAGTTTGTGGTCCGGAAACACTGAAGCTTTCTTT
NA	NA	TRBV11-2	TRBJ2-7	CASSPWREQYF	TGTGCCAGCAGCCCTTGGCGGGAGCAGTACTTC
TRBD1	NA	TRBV6-4	TRBJ1-1	CASSLNTGGRVNTEAFF	TGTGCCAGCAGCCTCAATACAGGGGGCCGAGTGAACACTGAAGCTTTCTTT
TRBD2	NA	TRBV28	TRBJ2-1	CASRRGLAGEEQFF	TGTGCCAGCAGAAGGGGACTAGCGGGAGAGGAGCAGTTCTTC
NA	NA	TRBV7-6	TRBJ2-2	CASSSPPGSTGELFF	TGTGCCAGCAGCTCCCCCCCGGGGAGCACCGGGGAGCTGTTTTTT
NA	NA	TRBV11-2	TRBJ2-3	CASSPLVGSDTQYF	TGTGCCAGCAGCCCCCTTGTCGGGTCAGATACGCAGTATTTT
NA	NA	TRBV7-9	TRBJ2-1	CASSSAGTWGWFF	TGTGCCAGCAGCTCCGCCGGGACGTGGGGGTGGTTCTTC
NA	NA	TRBV6-5	TRBJ1-5	CASTGLWGNQPQHF	TGTGCCAGCACGGGTTTGTGGGGAAATCAGCCCCAGCATTTT
NA	NA	TRBV18	TRBJ2-7	CASSPGCLRVWGSSCEQYF	TGTGCCAGCTCACCAGGGTGTCTCCGGGTCTGGGGGTCATCGTGTGAGCAGTACTTC
TRBD1	NA	TRBV29-1	TRBJ2-7	CSVGGTGLNNYEQYF	TGCAGCGTTGGCGGGACAGGGTTGAATAACTACGAGCAGTACTTC
TRBD1	NA	TRBV9	TRBJ1-2	CASSVDGTGARYGYTF	TGTGCCAGCAGCGTAGATGGGACAGGGGCAAGGTATGGCTACACCTTC
TRBD2	NA	TRBV2	TRBJ2-1	CASTRPPSGGYNEQFF	TGTGCCAGCACCCGACCCCCTAGCGGGGGTTACAATGAGCAGTTCTTC
TRBD2	NA	TRBV19	TRBJ2-1	CASSPETSGSYNEQFF	TGTGCCAGTAGTCCTGAAACTAGCGGGTCTTACAATGAGCAGTTCTTC
NA	NA	TRBV19	TRBJ2-3	CASSLWRGTDTQYF	TGTGCCAGTAGTTTGTGGAGGGGCACAGATACGCAGTATTTT
NA	NA	TRBV27	TRBJ2-3	CASSFVPRDPATDTQYF	TGTGCCAGCAGTTTCGTCCCACGGGACCCGGCCACAGATACGCAGTATTTT
TRBD2	NA	TRBV7-3	TRBJ2-1	CASSGLAGGYEQFF	TGTGCCAGCAGCGGACTAGCGGGAGGCTATGAGCAGTTCTTC
TRBD2	once	TRBV9	TRBJ2-7	CASSVAPPTSGSYEQYF	TGTGCCAGCAGCGTAGCCCCCCCGACTAGCGGTTCCTACGAGCAGTACTTC
TRBD2	NA	TRBV7-6	TRBJ2-1	CASSLNSGTGNEQFF	TGTGCCAGCAGCTTAAATAGCGGGACTGGCAATGAGCAGTTCTTC
TRBD2	NA	TRBV19	TRBJ2-5	CASSMGASGSPGGETQYF	TGTGCCAGTAGTATGGGTGCTAGCGGGAGCCCCGGGGGAGAGACCCAGTACTTC
TRBD1	NA	TRBV19	TRBJ1-1	CASSVTGGGRTEAFF	TGTGCCAGTAGTGTAACAGGGGGCGGTCGAACTGAAGCTTTCTTT
TRBD1	NA	TRBV18	TRBJ2-5	CASSPSDRGQETQYF	TGTGCCAGCTCACCTTCCGACAGGGGCCAAGAGACCCAGTACTTC
NA	NA	TRBV5-1	TRBJ2-2	CASNRGTLNTGELFF	TGCGCCAGCAATAGGGGGACACTTAACACCGGGGAGCTGTTTTTT
TRBD1	once	TRBV6-5	TRBJ1-2	CASGETGESYGYTF	TGTGCCAGTGGGGAGACAGGGGAAAGCTATGGCTACACCTTC
NA	NA	TRBV27	TRBJ1-1	CASSLFQGQAFF	TGTGCCAGCAGTTTATTTCAGGGCCAAGCTTTCTTT